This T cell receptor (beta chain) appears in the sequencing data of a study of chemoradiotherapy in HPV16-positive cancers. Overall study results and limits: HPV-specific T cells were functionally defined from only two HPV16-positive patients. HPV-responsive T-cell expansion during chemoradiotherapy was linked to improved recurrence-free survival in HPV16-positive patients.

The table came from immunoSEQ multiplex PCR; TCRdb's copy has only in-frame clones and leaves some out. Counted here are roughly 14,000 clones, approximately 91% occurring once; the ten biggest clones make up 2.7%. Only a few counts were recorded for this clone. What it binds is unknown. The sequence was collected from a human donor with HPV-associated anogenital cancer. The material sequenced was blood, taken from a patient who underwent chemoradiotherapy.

The CDR3 region has the DNA TGTGCCAGCAGTGAAGCGTGGTTTAAAGGGAACACGGGACAGTCGGATGAAAAACTGTTTTTT. This translates into CASSEAWFKGNTGQSDEKLFF. V gene TRBV2 combines with J gene TRBJ1-4; 7 nucleotides align to TRBD1. Trimming took 0 bases from V and 6 from J; bases not matched to a gene: 22. CDR1 is SNHLY, CDR2 FYNNEI, per germline. CDR3 length: 21 residues.